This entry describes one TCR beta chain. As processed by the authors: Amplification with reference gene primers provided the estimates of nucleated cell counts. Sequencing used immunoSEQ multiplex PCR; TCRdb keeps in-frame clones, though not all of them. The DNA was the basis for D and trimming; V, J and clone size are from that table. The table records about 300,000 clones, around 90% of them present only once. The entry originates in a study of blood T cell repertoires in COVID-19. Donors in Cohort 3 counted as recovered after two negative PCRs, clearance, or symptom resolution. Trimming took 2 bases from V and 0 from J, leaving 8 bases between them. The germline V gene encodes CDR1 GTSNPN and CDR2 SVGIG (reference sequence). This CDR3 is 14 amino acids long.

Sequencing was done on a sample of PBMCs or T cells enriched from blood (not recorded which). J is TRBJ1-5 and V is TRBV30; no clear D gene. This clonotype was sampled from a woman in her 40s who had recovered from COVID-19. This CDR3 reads CAWSIAVSNQPQHF. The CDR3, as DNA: TGTGCCTGGAGTATCGCGGTTAGCAATCAGCCCCAGCATTTT.